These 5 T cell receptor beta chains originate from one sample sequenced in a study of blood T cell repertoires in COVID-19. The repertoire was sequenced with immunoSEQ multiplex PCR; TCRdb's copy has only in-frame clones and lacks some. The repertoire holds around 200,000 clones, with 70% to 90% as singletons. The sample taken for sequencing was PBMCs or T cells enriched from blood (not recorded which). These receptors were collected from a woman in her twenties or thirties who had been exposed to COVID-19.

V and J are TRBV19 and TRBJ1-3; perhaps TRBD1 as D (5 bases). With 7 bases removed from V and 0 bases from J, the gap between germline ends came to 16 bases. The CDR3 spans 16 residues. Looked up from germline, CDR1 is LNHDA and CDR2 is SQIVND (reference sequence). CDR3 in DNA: TGTGCCAGTATCCCATCGGACACCAGCTCTGGAAACACCATATATTTT. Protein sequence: CASIPSDTSSGNTIYF.

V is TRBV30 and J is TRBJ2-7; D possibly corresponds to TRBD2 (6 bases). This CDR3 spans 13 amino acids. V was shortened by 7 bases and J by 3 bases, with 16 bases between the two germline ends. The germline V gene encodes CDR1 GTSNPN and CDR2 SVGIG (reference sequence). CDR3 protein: CASKWWGGYEQYF. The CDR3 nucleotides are TGTGCCTCTAAGTGGTGGGGAGGCTACGAGCAGTACTTC.

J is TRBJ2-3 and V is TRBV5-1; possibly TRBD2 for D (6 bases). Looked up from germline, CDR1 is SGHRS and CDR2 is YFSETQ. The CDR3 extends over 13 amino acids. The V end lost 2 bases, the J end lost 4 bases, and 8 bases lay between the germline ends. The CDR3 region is CASSFKRADTQYF. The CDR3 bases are TGCGCCAGCAGCTTCAAGCGGGCAGATACGCAGTATTTT.

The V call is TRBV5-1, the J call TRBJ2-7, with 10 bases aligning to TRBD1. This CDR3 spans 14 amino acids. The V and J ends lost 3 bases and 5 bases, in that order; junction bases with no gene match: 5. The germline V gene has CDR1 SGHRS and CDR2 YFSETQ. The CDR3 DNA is TGCGCCAGCAGCTCCCGGGACAGGGGCCACGAGCAGTACTTC. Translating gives CASSSRDRGHEQYF.

CDR3 DNA: TGTGCCAGCAGTCCCGGACAGGGTACTAACTATGGCTACACCTTC. It is translated as CASSPGQGTNYGYTF. The chain joins TRBV2 to TRBJ1-2; TRBD1 matches 8 bases. V shed 5 bases and J 0 bases; nucleotides not matched to a gene: 5. CDR1 and CDR2 from the germline V gene are SNHLY and FYNNEI. The CDR3 contains 15 residues.